The source of this T cell receptor beta chain is a study of blood T cell repertoires in COVID-19. Study summary: Italy, Spain and the United States were the sources of the convalescent and acute COVID-19 samples.

The protocol was immunoSEQ multiplex PCR, while the TCRdb copy is restricted to in-frame clones and leaves out a portion. Here the sample spans approximately 180,000 clones, roughly 82% being singletons. Participants spanned ages about 18 to 90 years and resided in roughly 22 US areas. Cohort 3 recovered donors had two negative PCRs, clearance, or symptom resolution. CDR1 is MGHDK, CDR2 SYGVNS, per germline. There are 15 residues in the CDR3. Trimming cost V 3 bases and J 5 bases, with 16 bases left between them. This TCR was recovered from a man aged 50 to 59 who had recovered from COVID-19. The rearrangement links TRBV25-1 to TRBJ1-1; TRBD1 might be the D (5 bases). The specimen sequenced was PBMCs or T cells enriched from blood (not recorded which). CDR3 loop: CASSDSGGTGTEAFF. The CDR3 nucleotides read TGTGCCAGCAGTGATAGTGGGGGGACGGGGACTGAAGCTTTCTTT.